This entry describes one T cell receptor (beta chain). Preparation of the TCRbeta library used unique molecular identifiers. TCRdb passed the PCR reads through MiXCR, listing each CDR3 protein once. The sample holds a few hundred thousand distinct CDR3 sequences, about an eighth seen once. This sample was included in a study of T-cell reconstitution after alpha-beta-depleted transplantation in children. Germline V CDR1 and CDR2: SQVTM, ANQGSEA. The CDR3 consists of 13 residues. V was shortened by 6 bases and J by 0 bases, with 9 bases between the two germline ends. The material was PBMCs, obtained from the stem cell graft. The sequence derives from a human donor who donated a stem cell graft to a child with Fanconi anemia. V is TRBV29-1 and J is TRBJ2-1; D is uncertain. Here the CDR3 DNA reads TGCAGCGTCCTATTAACCTCCTACAATGAGCAGTTCTTC. Translated, it gives CSVLLTSYNEQFF.